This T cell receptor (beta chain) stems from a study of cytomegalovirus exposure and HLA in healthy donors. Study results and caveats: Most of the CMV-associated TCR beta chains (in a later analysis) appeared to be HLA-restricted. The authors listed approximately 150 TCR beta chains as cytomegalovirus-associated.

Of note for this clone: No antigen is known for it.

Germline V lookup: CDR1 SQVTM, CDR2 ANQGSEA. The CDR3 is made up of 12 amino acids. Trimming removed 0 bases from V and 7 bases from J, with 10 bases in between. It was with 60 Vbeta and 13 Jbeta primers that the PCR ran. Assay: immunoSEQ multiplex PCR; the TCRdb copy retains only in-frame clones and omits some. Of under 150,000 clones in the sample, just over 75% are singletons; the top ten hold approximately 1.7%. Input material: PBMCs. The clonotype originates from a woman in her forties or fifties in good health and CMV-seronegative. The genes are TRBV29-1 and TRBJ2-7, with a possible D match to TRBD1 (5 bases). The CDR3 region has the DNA TGCAGCGTTGAAGATTGGGCAGGGGAGCAGTACGTC. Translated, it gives CSVEDWAGEQYV.